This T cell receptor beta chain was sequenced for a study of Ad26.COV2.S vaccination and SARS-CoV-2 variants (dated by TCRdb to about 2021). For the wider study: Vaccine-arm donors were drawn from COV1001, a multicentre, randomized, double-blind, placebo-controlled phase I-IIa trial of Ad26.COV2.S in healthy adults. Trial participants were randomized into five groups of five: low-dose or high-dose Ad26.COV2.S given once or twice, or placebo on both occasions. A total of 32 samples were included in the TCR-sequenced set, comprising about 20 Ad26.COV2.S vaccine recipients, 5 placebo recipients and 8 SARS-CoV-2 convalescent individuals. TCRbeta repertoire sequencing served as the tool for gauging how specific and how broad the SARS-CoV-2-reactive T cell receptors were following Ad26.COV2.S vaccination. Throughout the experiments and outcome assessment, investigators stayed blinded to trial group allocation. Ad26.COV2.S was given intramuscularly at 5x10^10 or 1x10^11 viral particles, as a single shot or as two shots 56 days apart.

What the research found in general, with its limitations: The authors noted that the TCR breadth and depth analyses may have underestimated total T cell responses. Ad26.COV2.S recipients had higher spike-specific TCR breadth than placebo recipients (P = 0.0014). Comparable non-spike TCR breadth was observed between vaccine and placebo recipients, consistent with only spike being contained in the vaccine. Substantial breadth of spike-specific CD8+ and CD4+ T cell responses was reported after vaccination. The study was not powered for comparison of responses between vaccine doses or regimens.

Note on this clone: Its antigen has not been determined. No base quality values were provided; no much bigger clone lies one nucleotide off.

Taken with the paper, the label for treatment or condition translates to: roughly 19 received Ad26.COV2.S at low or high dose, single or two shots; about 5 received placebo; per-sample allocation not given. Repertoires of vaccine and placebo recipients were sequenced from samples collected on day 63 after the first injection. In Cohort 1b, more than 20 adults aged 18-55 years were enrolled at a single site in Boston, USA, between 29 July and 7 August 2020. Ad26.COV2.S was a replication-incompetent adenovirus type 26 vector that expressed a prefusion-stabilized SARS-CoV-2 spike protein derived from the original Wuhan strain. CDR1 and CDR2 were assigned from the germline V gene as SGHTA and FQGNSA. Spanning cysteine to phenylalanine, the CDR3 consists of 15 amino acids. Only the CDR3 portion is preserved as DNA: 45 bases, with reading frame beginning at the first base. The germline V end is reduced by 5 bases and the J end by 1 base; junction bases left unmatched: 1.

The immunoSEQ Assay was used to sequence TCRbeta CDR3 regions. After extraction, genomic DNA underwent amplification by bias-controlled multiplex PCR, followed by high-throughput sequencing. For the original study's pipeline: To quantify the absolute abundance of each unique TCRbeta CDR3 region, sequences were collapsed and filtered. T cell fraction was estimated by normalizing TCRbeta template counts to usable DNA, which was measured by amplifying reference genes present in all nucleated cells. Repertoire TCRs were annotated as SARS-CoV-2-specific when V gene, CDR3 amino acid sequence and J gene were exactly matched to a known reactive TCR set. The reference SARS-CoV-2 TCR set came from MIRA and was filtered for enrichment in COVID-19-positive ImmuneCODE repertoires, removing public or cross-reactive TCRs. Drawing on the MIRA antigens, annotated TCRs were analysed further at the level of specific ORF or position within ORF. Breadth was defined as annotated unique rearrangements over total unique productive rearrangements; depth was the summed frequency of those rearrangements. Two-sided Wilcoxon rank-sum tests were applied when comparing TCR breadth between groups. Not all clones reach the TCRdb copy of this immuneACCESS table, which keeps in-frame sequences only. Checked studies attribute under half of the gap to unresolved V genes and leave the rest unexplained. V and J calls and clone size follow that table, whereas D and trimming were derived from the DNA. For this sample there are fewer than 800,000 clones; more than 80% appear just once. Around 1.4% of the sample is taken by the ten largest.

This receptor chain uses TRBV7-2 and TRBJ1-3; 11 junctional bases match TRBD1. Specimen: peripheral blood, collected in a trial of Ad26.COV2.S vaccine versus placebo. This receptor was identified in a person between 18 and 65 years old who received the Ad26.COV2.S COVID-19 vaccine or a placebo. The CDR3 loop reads CASSGQGASGNTIYF. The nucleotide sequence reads TGTGCCAGCAGCGGACAGGGGGCATCTGGAAACACCATATATTTT.